This TCR beta chain was identified during a study of cytomegalovirus exposure and HLA in healthy donors (dated by TCRdb to between 2016 and 2019). Notes on the research overall: The roughly 650 repertoires of the first cohort and the roughly 120 validation repertoires were produced on the same platform, according to a later analysis. Besides the first cohort of about 730 subjects, a separate validation cohort made up of around 120 different subjects was used. To predict cytomegalovirus infection status, the study brought together high-throughput TCR immunosequencing, statistical association of individual TCRs with disease status, and machine learning. The study aimed to test whether signatures of past pathogen exposure could be identified by cataloging public T cell receptors.

This clone came up once. Its antigen is unknown. Base qualities were left out, and no much larger clone turns up one base away. Results and caveats for the whole study, not just this receptor: A few of the identified cytomegalovirus-associated TCR beta chains were confirmed in vitro to be specific for cytomegalovirus antigens. The validation cohort had no HLA typing available for a later analysis, so co-occurrence within that cohort was assessed over all 120 or so repertoires. Most TCR sequences were seen in very few donors, while some public TCRs were found in many individuals. In the study, 164 TCR beta chains were listed as associated with cytomegalovirus. Of the cluster scores, 90% to 95% were above 0 in a later analysis, which found that TCRs clustered in the first cohort also tended to co-occur in the 120 or so validation repertoires. The authors suggested that the approach could potentially be extended to other disease states and immunological phenotypes. In both the original and validation cohorts, the classifier was reported to diagnose cytomegalovirus status with high specificity and sensitivity.

The library was made by the immunoSEQ multiplex PCR assay. The authors' analysis ran thus. A statistical classification framework was built to diagnose cytomegalovirus status from the catalog of TCR beta chain sequences. In TCRdb, the immuneACCESS table is reduced to in-frame sequences with V and J assigned. These tables do not hold every clone; where another copy was compared, an unresolved V gene accounts for under half, and the others remain unexplained. Clone size and V and J calls were adopted from that table, with D and trimming inferred from the DNA. This sample is represented by approximately 46,000 clones; 92% of them were singletons. Over 1.3% of the sample is held by the ten biggest clonotypes. Donors formed part of the validation cohort, which comprised 95 to 150 subjects and was distinct from the first cohort of roughly 600 subjects. Material for sequencing was PBMCs. This clonotype originated in a young man in good health and CMV-seronegative.

The sequenced DNA is TGTGCCAGCAGTTACATTCAGGGCACAGATACGCAGTATTTT. This translates into CASSYIQGTDTQYF. The chain uses TRBV6-6 and TRBJ2-3, with the identity of the D gene unclear. Including the terminal cysteine and phenylalanine, the CDR3 comprises 14 residues. Only the CDR3 DNA is retained, 42 bases long and in frame from the first base. The germline V gene (reference sequence) provides CDR1 MNHNY and CDR2 SVGAGI. V sheds 2 bases and J sheds 1 base, leaving 7 bases between their ends.